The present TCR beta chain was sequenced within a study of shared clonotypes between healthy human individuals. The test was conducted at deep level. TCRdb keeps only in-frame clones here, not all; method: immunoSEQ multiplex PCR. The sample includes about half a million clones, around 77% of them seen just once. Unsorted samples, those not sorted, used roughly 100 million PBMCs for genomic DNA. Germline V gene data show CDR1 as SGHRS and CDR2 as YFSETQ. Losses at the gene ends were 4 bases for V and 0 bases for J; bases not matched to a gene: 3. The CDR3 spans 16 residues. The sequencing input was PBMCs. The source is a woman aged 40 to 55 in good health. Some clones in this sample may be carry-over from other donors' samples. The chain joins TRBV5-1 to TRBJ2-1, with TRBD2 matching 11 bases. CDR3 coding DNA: TGCGCCAGCAGCCATACTAGCGGGAGCTCCTACAATGAGCAGTTCTTC. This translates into CASSHTSGSSYNEQFF.